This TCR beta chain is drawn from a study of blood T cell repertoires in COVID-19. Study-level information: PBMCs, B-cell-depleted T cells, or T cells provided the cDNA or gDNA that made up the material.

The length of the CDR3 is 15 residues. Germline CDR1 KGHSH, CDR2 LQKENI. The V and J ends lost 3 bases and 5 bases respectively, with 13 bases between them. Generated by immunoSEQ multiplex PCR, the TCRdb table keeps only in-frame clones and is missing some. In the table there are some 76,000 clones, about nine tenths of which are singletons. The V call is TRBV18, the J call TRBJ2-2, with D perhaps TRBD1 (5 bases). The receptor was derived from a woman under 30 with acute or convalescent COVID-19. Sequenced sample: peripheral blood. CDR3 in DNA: TGTGCCAGCTCACCCCTCCCAGGGCTAACCGGGGAGCTGTTTTTT. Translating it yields CASSPLPGLTGELFF.